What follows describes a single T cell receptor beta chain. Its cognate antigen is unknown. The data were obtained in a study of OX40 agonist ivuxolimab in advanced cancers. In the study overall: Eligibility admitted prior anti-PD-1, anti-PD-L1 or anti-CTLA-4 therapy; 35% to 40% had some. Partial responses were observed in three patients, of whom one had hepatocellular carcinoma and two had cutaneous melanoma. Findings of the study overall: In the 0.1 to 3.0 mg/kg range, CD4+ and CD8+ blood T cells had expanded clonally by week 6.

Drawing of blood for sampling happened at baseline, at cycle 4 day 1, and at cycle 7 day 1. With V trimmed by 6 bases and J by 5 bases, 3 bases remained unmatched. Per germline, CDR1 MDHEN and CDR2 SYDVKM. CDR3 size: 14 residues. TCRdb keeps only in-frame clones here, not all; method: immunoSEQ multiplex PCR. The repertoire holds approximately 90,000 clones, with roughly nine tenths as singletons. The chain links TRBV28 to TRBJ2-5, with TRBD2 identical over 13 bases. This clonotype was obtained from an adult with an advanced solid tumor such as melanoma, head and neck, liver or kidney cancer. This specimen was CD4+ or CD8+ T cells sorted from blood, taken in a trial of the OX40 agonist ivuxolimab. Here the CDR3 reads CASSGLAGEETQYF. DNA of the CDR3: TGTGCCAGCAGCGGACTAGCGGGAGAGGAGACCCAGTACTTC.